These T cell receptor beta chains were read from a single sample in a study of cytotoxic CD8 clonotypes in ibrutinib-treated CLL. Method: immunoSEQ multiplex PCR; TCRdb's copy keeps in-frame clones and lacks some. The sample contains 150,000 to 200,000 clones, about 80% of which appear only once. The source material was PBMCs, sampled after 12 months of ibrutinib treatment. These receptors all stem from a human donor with chronic lymphocytic leukemia. Both conserved end residues are part of each CDR3. The D gene is left open where the match is weak.

CASSQSGGNRDPQPQHF	.	TRBV23-1	TRBJ1-5
CAIGIAGAVEETQYF	TRBD2	TRBV10-3	TRBJ2-5
CASSSLTGRGNTEAFF	TRBD1	TRBV7-2	TRBJ1-1
CASRDRVAYEQYF	TRBD1	TRBV10-2	TRBJ2-7
CASSLDPSGGDEQYF	TRBD2	TRBV5-4	TRBJ2-7
CASSLAPGPYEQYF	.	TRBV7-3	TRBJ2-7
CAWSVVPGANVLTF	.	TRBV30	TRBJ2-6
CASSVDRGGNQPQHF	.	TRBV2	TRBJ1-5
CASSPGRNEQFF	.	TRBV18	TRBJ2-1
CASSYDRAYEQYF	TRBD1	TRBV2	TRBJ2-7
CASNGAGLANYGYTF	.	TRBV19	TRBJ1-2
CASSFRQGGPDTQYF	.	TRBV5-4	TRBJ2-3
CASSIAVGNQPQHF	.	TRBV19	TRBJ1-5
CASSDIAGNEQFF	TRBD2	TRBV6-4	TRBJ2-1
CASSLYPPGQVFTGELFF	TRBD1	TRBV27	TRBJ2-2
CASSRVVGRAGETQYF	.	TRBV7-6	TRBJ2-5
CASNERADSPLHF	.	TRBV9	TRBJ1-6
CASSLSRGGWSNNEQFF	.	TRBV11-3	TRBJ2-1
CAWDRDRGGTGELFF	TRBD2	TRBV30	TRBJ2-2
CASSLAPLAGGPDTQYF	TRBD2	TRBV7-2	TRBJ2-3
CASSLYSYTEAFF	.	TRBV27	TRBJ1-1
CASSAEGRGLLNEQFF	.	TRBV9	TRBJ2-1
CASSPGTDYGYTF	.	TRBV18	TRBJ1-2
CASRYGTGAMNTEAFF	TRBD1	TRBV5-1	TRBJ1-1
CASSRQGNTEAFF	.	TRBV4-1	TRBJ1-1
CASSEQGAGITEAFF	TRBD1	TRBV2	TRBJ1-1
CASSPGLEAGYTF	.	TRBV18	TRBJ1-2